This T cell receptor beta chain was captured in a study of tumor-infiltrating lymphocytes in primary liver carcinoma (dated by TCRdb to about 2017). Regarding the study in general: A handful of patients with histopathologically diagnosed primary liver carcinoma underwent surgical resection in China between November 2015 and 2016. Of the five patients, three men and two women aged 30 to 69 years, four had hepatocellular carcinoma and one had combined HCC and intrahepatic cholangiocarcinoma. The five patients had tumors staged T1-T3 N0M0, with maximum diameters ranging from roughly 4.2 to 11 cm. Each sample produced roughly 3.5 to 8 million productive TCRbeta reads, and read depth showed no significant difference between tissue types. The study combined TCRbeta repertoire sequencing, expression microarrays and whole-exome sequencing across five regions of each liver tumor, with adjacent normal tissue and blood. A total of around 35 specimens from 5 patients, comprising approximately 25 tumor regions, 5 adjacent noncancerous liver tissues and 5 peripheral blood samples, were covered by TCRbeta repertoire sequencing. Technical replicate repertoires showed high reproducibility, with mean shared-clone rates about 0.92 and correlation coefficients above 0.95. Here is what the overall study found, with its caveats: Because only the TCR beta chain was sequenced and unpaired alpha chains were not captured, true repertoire diversity is likely underestimated. Because the samples were bulk and unsorted, CD4+ and CD8+ T cell repertoires could not be compared. Compared with blood, tumors had a significantly larger share of the repertoire taken up by the top 250 clones (p = 0.039). The study included only a few patients, and the authors note findings should be validated in a larger study. Repertoire overlap was found to be higher between tumor regions (mean approximately 35%) than between tumor-adjacent (approximately 17%) or tumor-blood (approximately 15%) pairs, consistent with antigen-driven expansion.

From cysteine to phenylalanine, the CDR3 is 15 amino acids long. Only the CDR3 DNA stays, 45 bases, in frame from base 1. V loses 2 bases of germline sequence and J loses 4 bases, and the interval between the two ends is 14 bases. Concerning this clonotype itself: Its antigen target is currently unknown. Base qualities were left out, and no much larger clone turns up one base away.

Blood RNA was extracted from unsorted whole blood with TRIzol reagent; germline DNA came from the DNeasy Blood & Tissue kit. At the time of sampling, the patients were treatment-naive and had chronic HBV infection. Around 4 milliliters of peripheral blood were collected into K2EDTA tubes before surgery. Starting from approximately 0.5 ug total RNA, TCRbeta-specific cDNA was produced by reverse transcription with a constant-region primer and ProtoScript II reverse transcriptase. Three nested multiplex PCR rounds, following a slightly modified ARM-PCR procedure, were used to build the TCRbeta libraries. Each of the first two PCR rounds ran for around 10 cycles using multiplex TRBV1-TRBV30 forward primers together with a Cbeta reverse primer. Sample barcodes and Illumina adapters were added in a final 25-cycle PCR using Deep VentR polymerase. Before sequencing, amplicons of 200-500 bp were purified from gel using a QIAquick gel extraction kit. An Illumina HiSeq 2500 was used to sequence the TCRbeta amplicons, generating 250-bp paired-end reads. The published analysis was carried out like this. To recover full CDR3 sequences, reads were quality-trimmed using Trimmomatic v0.33 and paired reads were then merged using FLASH v1.2.11. MiGEC v1.2.1b assigned V, D and J germline segments to the rearranged TCRbeta sequences. Clonotype statistics and Shannon-Wiener diversity indices were computed with VDJtools v1.0.0. Except for diversity analysis, only the 250 most abundant clonotypes of each sample were used in subsequent analyses to reduce sampling bias. The raw public reads went through TCRdb reprocessing: fastp at Q25, MiXCR clone calling, in-frame beta chains kept. Entries are consolidated by CDR3 protein sequence, retaining the most common genes and DNA. TCRdb's processing, not the authors', yielded these V and J calls. The sample records about 180,000 distinct CDR3 sequences, about 60% of which are singletons. The ten biggest clones cover approximately 68% of the sample.

This sequence was found in a man aged 35-49 years with primary liver carcinoma and hepatitis B virus infection. The chain uses TRBV12-3 or TRBV12-4 and TRBJ2-5, with the identity of the D gene unclear. Sample: peripheral blood. The nucleotides read TGTGCCAGCAGTTTAACCAGAGTGGGCCTAGAGACCCAGTACTTC. Translated, it reads CASSLTRVGLETQYF.